This section outlines one T cell receptor beta chain sequence together with its context. Trimming stripped 1 base from V and 7 bases from J, with 13 bases between. This CDR3 has 14 amino acids. Germline lookup yields CDR1 SNHLY and CDR2 FYNNEI. The data belong to a study of blood T cell repertoires in COVID-19. Study-wide context: From the United States, Italy and Spain came samples of acute and convalescent COVID-19. In each case, the material was cDNA or gDNA derived from T cells, B-cell-depleted T cells, or PBMCs.

Authors' processing steps: Nucleated cell number was recorded as an estimate derived from reference gene primer amplification. This table comes from immunoSEQ multiplex PCR, and its TCRdb copy is limited to in-frame clones, with some not included. V and J calls and clone size are those listed in that table; D and trimming were worked out from the DNA. The profile covers roughly 160,000 clones, with less than 90% appearing a single time and 25% to 30% taken by the ten largest. The chain recombines TRBV2 with TRBJ2-5; D might be TRBD2 (5 bases). The TCR sequence derives from a man aged 55 to 70 with acute or convalescent COVID-19. Material for sequencing was peripheral blood. This CDR3 reads CASSEGTLVGTQYF. CDR3 nucleotides: TGTGCCAGCAGTGAAGGTACACTAGTCGGGACCCAGTACTTC. Using reference TRBV2 and TRBJ2-5 for the parts outside the CDR3, the full variable domain is EPEVTQTPSHQVTQMGQEVILRCVPISNHLYFYWYRQILGQKVEFLVSFYNNEISEKSEIFDDQFSVERPDGSNFTLKIRSTKLEDSAMYFCASSEGTLVGTQYFGPGTRLLVL.